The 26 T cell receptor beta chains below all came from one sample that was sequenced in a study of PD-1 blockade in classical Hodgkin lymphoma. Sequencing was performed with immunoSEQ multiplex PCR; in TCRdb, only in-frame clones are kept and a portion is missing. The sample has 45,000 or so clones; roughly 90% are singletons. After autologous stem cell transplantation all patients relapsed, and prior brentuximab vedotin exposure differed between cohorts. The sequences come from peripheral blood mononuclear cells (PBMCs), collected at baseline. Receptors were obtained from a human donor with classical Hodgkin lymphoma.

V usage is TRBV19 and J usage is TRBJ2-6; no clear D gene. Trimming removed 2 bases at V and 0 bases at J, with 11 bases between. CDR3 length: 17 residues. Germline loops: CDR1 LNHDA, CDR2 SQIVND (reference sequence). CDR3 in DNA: TGTGCCAGTAGTATACTCAGGCCGTCCTCTGGGGCCAACGTCCTGACTTTC. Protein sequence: CASSILRPSSGANVLTF.

The CDR3 region has the DNA TGTGCCAGCAGCCTCCGGGACTTAGCCTACGAGCAGTACTTC. This translates into CASSLRDLAYEQYF. The genes are TRBV21-1 and TRBJ2-7; the table calls TRBD2, which could not be checked here. TRBV21-1 is assigned pseudogene status. The length of the CDR3 is 14 residues.

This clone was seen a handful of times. CDR3 in amino acids: CASHQMGLWQEQFF. The CDR3 nucleotides read TGTGCCAGTCATCAAATGGGGCTATGGCAGGAGCAGTTCTTC. The chain carries TRBV19 and TRBJ2-1; D possibly corresponds to TRBD1 (5 bases). The CDR3 is 14 residues long. Germline CDR1 and CDR2: LNHDA and SQIVND (reference sequence). Trimming took 8 bases from V and 10 from J, leaving 21 bases between them.

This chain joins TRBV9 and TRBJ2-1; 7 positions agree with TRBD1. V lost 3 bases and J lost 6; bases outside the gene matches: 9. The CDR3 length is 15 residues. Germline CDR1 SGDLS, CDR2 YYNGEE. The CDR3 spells CASSEGAGFGNEQFF. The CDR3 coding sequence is TGTGCCAGCAGCGAGGGGGCTGGATTCGGCAATGAGCAGTTCTTC.

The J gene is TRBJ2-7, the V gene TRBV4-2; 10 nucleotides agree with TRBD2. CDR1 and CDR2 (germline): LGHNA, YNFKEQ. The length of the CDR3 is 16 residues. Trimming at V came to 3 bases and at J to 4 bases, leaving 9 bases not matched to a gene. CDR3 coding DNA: TGTGCCAGCAGCCACCTACTAGCGGGAACGGGATACGAGCAGTACTTC. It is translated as CASSHLLAGTGYEQYF.

Here the CDR3 reads CASSQKIWTNGSYEQYF. CDR3 bases: TGTGCCAGCAGCCAAAAAATATGGACTAACGGCTCCTACGAGCAGTACTTC. This chain links TRBV7-9 with TRBJ2-7; the D gene is possibly TRBD2 (6 bases). Germline V gene lookup returns CDR1 SEHNR and CDR2 FQNEAQ (reference sequence). This CDR3 has 17 amino acids. The germline V and J ends were trimmed by 5 bases and 0 bases, with 20 bases remaining between them.

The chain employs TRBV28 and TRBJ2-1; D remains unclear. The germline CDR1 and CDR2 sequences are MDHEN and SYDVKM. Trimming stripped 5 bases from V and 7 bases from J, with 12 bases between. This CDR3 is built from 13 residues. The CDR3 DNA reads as TGTGCCAGCAGTACGAACGTAGGGAATGAGCAGTTCTTC. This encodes CASSTNVGNEQFF.

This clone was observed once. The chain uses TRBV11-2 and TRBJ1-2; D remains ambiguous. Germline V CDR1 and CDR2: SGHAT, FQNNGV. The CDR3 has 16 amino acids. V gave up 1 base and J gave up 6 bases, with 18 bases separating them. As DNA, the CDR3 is TGTGCCAGCAGCTTAGCCCCCGGGCCTCGTCCCCATGGCTACACCTTC. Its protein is CASSLAPGPRPHGYTF.

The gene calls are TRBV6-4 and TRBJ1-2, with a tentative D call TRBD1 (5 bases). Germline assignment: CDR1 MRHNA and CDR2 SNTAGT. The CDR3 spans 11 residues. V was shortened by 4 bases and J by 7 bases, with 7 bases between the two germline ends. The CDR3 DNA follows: TGTGCCAGCAGTGGGGGGGGTGGCTACACCTTC. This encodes CASSGGGGYTF.

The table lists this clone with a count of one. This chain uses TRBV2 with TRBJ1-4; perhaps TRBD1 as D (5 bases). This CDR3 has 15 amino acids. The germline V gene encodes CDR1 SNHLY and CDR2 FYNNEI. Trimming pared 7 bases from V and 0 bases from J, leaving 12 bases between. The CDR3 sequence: CASTLDRATNEKLFF. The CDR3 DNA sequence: TGTGCCAGCACTCTAGACAGAGCAACTAATGAAAAACTGTTTTTT. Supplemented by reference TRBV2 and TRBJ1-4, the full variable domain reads EPEVTQTPSHQVTQMGQEVILRCVPISNHLYFYWYRQILGQKVEFLVSFYNNEISEKSEIFDDQFSVERPDGSNFTLKIRSTKLEDSAMYFCASTLDRATNEKLFFGSGTQLSVL.

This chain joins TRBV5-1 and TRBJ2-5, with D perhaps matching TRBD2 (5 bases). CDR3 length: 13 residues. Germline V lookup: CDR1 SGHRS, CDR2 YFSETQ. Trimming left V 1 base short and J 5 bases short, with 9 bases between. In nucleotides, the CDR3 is TGCGCCAGCAGCTTGAACATAGCGGAGACCCAGTACTTC. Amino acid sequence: CASSLNIAETQYF.

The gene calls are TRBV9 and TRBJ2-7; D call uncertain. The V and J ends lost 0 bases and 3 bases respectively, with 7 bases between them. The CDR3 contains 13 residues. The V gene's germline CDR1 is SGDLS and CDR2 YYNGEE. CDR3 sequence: CASSVAGSYEQYF. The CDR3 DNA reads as TGTGCCAGCAGCGTAGCCGGCAGCTACGAGCAGTACTTC.

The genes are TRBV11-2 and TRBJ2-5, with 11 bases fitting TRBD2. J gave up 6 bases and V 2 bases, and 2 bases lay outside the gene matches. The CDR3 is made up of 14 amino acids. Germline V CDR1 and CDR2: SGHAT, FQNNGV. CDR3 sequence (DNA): TGTGCCAGCAGCTTACTAGCGGGGGGCCAGACCCAGTACTTC. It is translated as CASSLLAGGQTQYF.

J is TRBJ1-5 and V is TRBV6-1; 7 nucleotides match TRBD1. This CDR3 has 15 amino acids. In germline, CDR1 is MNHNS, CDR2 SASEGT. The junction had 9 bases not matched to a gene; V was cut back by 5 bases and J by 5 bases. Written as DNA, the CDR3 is TGTGCCAGCAGTCCCCCGACAGGGAGACATCAGCCCCAGCATTTT. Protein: CASSPPTGRHQPQHF.

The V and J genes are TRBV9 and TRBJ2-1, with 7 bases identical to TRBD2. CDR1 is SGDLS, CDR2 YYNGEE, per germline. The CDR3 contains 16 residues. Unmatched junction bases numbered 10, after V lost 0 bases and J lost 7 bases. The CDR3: CASSVGSSGWWNEQFF. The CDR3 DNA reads TGTGCCAGCAGCGTAGGGAGTAGCGGGTGGTGGAATGAGCAGTTCTTC.

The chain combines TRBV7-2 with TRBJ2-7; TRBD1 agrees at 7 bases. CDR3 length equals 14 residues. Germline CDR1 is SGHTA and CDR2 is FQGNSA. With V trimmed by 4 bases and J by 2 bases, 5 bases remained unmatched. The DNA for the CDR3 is TGTGCCAGCAGCTCAGTAGACAGGGCCTACGAGCAGTACTTC. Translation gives CASSSVDRAYEQYF.

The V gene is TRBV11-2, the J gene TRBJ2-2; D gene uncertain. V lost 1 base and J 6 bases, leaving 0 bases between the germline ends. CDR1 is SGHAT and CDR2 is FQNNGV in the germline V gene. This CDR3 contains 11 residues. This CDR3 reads CASSLAGELFF. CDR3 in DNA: TGTGCCAGCAGCTTAGCCGGGGAGCTGTTTTTT.

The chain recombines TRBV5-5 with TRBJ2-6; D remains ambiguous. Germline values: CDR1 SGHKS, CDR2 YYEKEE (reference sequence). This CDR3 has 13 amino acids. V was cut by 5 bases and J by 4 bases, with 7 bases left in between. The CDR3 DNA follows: TGTGCCAGCAGTCTGCCAGGGGCCAACGTCCTGACTTTC. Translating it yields CASSLPGANVLTF.

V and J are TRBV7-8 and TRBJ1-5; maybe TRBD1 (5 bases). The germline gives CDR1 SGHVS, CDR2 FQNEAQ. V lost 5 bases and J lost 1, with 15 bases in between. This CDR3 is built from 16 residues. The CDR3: CASSPSGARSNQPQHF. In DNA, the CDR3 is TGTGCCAGCAGCCCTAGTGGGGCTCGGAGCAATCAGCCCCAGCATTTT.

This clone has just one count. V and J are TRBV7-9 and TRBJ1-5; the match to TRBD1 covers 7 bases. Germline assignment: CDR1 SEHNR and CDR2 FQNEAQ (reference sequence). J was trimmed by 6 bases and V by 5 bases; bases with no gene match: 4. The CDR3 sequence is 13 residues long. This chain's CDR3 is CASSLQGSQPQHF. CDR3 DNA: TGTGCCAGCAGCCTACAGGGGAGTCAGCCCCAGCATTTT.

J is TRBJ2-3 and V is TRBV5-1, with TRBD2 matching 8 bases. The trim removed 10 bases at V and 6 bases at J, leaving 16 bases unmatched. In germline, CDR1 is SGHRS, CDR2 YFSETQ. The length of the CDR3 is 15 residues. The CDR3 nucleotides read TGCGCCCCACAGACTCGGGCGGGGGGTTGTGATACGCAGTATTTT. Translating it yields CAPQTRAGGCDTQYF.

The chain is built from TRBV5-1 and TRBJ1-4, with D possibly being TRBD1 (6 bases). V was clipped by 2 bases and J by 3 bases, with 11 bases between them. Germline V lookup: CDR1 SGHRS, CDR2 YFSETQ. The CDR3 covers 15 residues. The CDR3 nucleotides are TGCGCCAGCAGCTTAACAGGGAGGGCTAATGAAAAACTGTTTTTT. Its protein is CASSLTGRANEKLFF.

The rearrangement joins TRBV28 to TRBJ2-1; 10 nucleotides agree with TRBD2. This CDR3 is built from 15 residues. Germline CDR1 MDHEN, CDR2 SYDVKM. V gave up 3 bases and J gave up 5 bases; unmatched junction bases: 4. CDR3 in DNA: TGTGCCAGCAGTTTGTGGCTAGCGGGGGACAATGAGCAGTTCTTC. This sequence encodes CASSLWLAGDNEQFF.

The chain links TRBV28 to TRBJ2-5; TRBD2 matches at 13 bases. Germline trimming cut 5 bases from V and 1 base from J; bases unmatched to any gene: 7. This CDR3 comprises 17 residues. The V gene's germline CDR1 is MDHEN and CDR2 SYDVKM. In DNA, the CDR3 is TGTGCCAGCAGTACTAGCGGGAGGGTTTGGGCCCAAGAGACCCAGTACTTC. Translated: CASSTSGRVWAQETQYF.

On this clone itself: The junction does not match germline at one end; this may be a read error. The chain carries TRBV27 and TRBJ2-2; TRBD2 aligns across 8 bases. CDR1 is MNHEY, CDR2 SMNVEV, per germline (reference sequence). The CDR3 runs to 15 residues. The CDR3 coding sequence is TGTGCCAGCAATTTACGCTCGGGAGGGAACGGGGAGCTGTTTTTT. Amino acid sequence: CASNLRSGGNGELFF.

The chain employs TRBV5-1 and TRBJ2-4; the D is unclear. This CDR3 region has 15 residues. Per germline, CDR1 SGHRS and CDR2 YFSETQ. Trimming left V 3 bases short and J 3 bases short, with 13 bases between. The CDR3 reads CASSSLDPGKNIQYF. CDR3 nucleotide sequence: TGCGCCAGCAGCTCCCTTGACCCCGGCAAAAACATTCAGTACTTC.